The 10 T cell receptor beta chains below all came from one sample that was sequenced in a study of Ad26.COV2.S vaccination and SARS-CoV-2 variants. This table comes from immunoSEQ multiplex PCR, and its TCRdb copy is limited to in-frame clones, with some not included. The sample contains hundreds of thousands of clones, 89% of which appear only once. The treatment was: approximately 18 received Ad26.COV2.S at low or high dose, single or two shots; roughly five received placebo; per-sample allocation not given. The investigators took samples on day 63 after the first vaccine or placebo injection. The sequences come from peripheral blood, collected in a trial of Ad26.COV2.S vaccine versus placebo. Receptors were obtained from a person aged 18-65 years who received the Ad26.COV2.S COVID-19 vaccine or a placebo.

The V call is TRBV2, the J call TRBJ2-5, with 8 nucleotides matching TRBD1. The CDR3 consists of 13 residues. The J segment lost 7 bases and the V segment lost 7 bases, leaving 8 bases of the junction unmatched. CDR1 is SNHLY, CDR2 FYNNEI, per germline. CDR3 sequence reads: CASNPDRVGTQYF. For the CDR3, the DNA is TGTGCCAGCAACCCGGACAGGGTGGGGACCCAGTACTTC.

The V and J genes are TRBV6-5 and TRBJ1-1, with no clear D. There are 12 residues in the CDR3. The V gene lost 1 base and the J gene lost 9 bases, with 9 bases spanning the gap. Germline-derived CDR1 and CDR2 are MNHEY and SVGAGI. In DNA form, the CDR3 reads TGTGCCAGCAGTTACTGGGGAGGGAAAGCTTTCTTT. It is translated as CASSYWGGKAFF.

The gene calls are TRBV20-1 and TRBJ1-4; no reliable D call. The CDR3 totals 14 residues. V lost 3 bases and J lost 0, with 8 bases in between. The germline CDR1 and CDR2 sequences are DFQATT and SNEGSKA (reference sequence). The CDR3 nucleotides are TGCAGTGCTAGTATCAGCCCAACTAATGAAAAACTGTTTTTT. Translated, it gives CSASISPTNEKLFF.

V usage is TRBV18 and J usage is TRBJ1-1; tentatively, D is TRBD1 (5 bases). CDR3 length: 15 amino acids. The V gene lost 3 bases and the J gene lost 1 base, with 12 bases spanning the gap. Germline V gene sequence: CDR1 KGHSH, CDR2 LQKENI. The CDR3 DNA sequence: TGTGCCAGCTCACCGGCGGGACCGCCGAACACTGAAGCTTTCTTT. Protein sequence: CASSPAGPPNTEAFF. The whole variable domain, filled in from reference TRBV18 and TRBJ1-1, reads NAGVMQNPRHLVRRRGQEARLRCSPMKGHSHVYWYRQLPEEGLKFMVYLQKENIIDESGMPKERFSAEFPKEGPSILRIQQVVRGDSAAYFCASSPAGPPNTEAFFGQGTRLTVV.

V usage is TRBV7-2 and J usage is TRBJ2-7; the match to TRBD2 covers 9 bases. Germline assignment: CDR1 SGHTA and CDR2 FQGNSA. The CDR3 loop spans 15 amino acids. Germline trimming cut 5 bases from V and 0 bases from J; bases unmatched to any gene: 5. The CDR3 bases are TGTGCCAGCAGCCCGGGACTAGCAAACTCCTACGAGCAGTACTTC. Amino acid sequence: CASSPGLANSYEQYF.

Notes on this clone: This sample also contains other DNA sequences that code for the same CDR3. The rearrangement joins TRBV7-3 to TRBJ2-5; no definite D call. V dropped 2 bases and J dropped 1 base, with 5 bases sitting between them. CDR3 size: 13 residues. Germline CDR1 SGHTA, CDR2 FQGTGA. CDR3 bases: TGTGCCAGCAGCTTAGGCTCCCAAGAGACCCAGTACTTC. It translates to CASSLGSQETQYF.

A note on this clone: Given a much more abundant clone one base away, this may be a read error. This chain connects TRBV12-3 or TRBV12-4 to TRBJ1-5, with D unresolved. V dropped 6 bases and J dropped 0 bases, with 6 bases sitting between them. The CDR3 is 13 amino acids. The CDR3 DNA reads TGTGCCAGCAGCCAAATTAGCAATCAGCCCCAGCATTTT. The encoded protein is CASSQISNQPQHF.

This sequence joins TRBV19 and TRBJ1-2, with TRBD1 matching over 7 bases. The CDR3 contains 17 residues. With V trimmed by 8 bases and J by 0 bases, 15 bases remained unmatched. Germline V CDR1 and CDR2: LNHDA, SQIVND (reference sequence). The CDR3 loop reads CASGPFGTVLPNYGYTF. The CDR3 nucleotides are TGTGCCAGTGGCCCTTTTGGGACAGTTCTTCCTAACTATGGCTACACCTTC.

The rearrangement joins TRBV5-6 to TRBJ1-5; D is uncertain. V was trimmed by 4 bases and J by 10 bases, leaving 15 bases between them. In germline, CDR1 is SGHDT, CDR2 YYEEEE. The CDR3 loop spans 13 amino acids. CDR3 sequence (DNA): TGTGCCAGCAGCATCAGGCGGAGGGAACCCCAGCATTTT. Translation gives CASSIRRREPQHF. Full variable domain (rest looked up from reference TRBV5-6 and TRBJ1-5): DAGVTQSPTHLIKTRGQQVTLRCSPKSGHDTVSWYQQALGQGPQFIFQYYEEEERQRGNFPDRFSGHQFPNYSSELNVNALLLGDSALYLCASSIRRREPQHFGDGTRLSIL.

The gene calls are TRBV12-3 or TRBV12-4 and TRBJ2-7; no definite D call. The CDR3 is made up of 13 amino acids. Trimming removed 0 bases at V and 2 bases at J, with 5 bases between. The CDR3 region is CASSLAHPYEQYF. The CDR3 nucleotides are TGTGCCAGCAGTTTAGCGCACCCCTACGAGCAGTACTTC.